This T cell receptor beta chain comes out of a study of T cell repertoires in cytomegalovirus infection. Study as a whole: Public signatures in TCR beta pointed to CMV infection and matching HLA type.

Trimming pared 2 bases from V and 5 bases from J, leaving 20 bases between. Per germline, CDR1 SGHTA and CDR2 FQGNSA. CDR3 length: 17 residues. TCRdb passed the reads through MiXCR, listing each CDR3 protein once. Of hundreds of thousands of distinct CDR3 sequences in the sample, roughly 24% were seen once. This clonotype has a count of ten or more. Its specificity is unknown. Study findings and constraints: People with CMV and the relevant HLA were identified by cumulative public TCR beta family frequency. What dominated the ex vivo response were HLA-C-restricted CMV-specific TCR beta clonotypes.

Sequenced input: CD8+ T cells from PBMCs. The clonotype was recovered from a human donor in good health (CMV status not recorded). Some clones in this sample may be carry-over from other donors' samples. The chain couples TRBV7-2 to TRBJ2-3; D is possibly TRBD1 (5 bases). CDR3 DNA: TGTGCCAGCAGCTTACTTTGGACACCTGCCATAGGAGATACGCAGTATTTT. Its protein product is CASSLLWTPAIGDTQYF.